Here is one TCR beta chain with its context. Amplification used 60 Vbeta primers and 13 Jbeta primers. Some clones are missing from TCRdb's copy, which holds only in-frame ones; the method was immunoSEQ multiplex PCR. The sample records under 150,000 clones, about four fifths being singletons. The entry originates in a study of cytomegalovirus exposure and HLA in healthy donors. Looked up from germline, CDR1 is LGHNA and CDR2 is YNFKEQ. The CDR3 covers 16 residues. With V trimmed by 1 base and J by 4 bases, 8 bases remained unmatched. The chain links TRBV4-2 to TRBJ1-2; 8 bases fit TRBD1. This sequence originates from a woman aged 40 to 50 in good health and CMV-seronegative. Specimen: PBMCs. The CDR3 DNA reads TGTGCCAGCAGCCAAGCTTCAACGGGACAGGTCTATGGCTACACCTTC. Protein sequence: CASSQASTGQVYGYTF.